The rows below give T cell receptor beta chains drawn from one sample of a study of CD4 T cells in relation to SARS-CoV-2 and coronaviruses. Repertoires were generated with immunoSEQ multiplex PCR, while TCRdb's copy carries only in-frame clones and drops some. The repertoire consists of tens of thousands of clones, with roughly 85% occurring once and the leading ten covering 3% to 3.5%. The source material was memory CD4+ T cells from PBMCs. The source of these receptors is an adult with COVID-19. CDR3s leave out the opening cysteine and the closing phenylalanine or tryptophan.

TRBV11-3	TRBJ2-1	13	ASSQNGPTSGEQF
TRBV6-5	TRBJ1-1	10	ASRDRNTEAF
TRBV7-2	TRBJ1-6	14	ASSLGGTGSDSPLH
TRBV12-3/TRBV12-4	TRBJ1-2	9	ATANLDGYT
TRBV28	TRBJ1-1	13	ASSLRGSWRTEAF
TRBV28	TRBJ2-5	12	ASSLWEGEETQY
TRBV7-9	TRBJ2-5	15	ASSLLASGRLQETQY
TRBV7-3	TRBJ2-3	11	ASSLSSTDTQY
TRBV19	TRBJ1-4	13	ASRSGAATNEKLF
TRBV11-3	TRBJ2-3	13	ASSLGQGATDTQY
TRBV29-1	TRBJ2-7	11	SVAGTPNYEQY
TRBV28	TRBJ2-7	11	ASRDSNSYEQY
TRBV7-2	TRBJ2-4	12	ASSWDRGRNIQY
TRBV7-2	TRBJ1-5	11	ASSPELNQPQH
TRBV5-6	TRBJ2-3	13	ASALEKGGTDTQY
TRBV29-1	TRBJ2-1	12	SVDGVSSYNEQF
TRBV2	TRBJ2-7	10	ASSDHSYEQY
TRBV19	TRBJ2-3	14	ASSLEGLAGTDTQY
TRBV5-5	TRBJ2-2	13	ASSLQTGNTGELF
TRBV18	TRBJ1-3	12	ASSEGFSGNTIY
TRBV5-1	TRBJ2-3	12	ASRRDSYTDTQY
TRBV30	TRBJ1-1	12	AWNVRGMDTEAF
TRBV9	TRBJ2-2	15	ASRGNRDSGDSGELF
TRBV11-2	TRBJ2-1	13	ASSLAGTGGNEQF
TRBV7-9	TRBJ2-5	13	ASSLYTGDQETQY
TRBV7-2	TRBJ2-2	12	ASSFRQNTGELF
TRBV28	TRBJ2-5	17	ASSSSSSGRSGLRETQY
TRBV2	TRBJ2-1	12	ASRDRGSHNEQF
TRBV7-9	TRBJ1-4	12	ASSQGGGHEKLF
TRBV2	TRBJ2-7	10	ASSGISYEQY